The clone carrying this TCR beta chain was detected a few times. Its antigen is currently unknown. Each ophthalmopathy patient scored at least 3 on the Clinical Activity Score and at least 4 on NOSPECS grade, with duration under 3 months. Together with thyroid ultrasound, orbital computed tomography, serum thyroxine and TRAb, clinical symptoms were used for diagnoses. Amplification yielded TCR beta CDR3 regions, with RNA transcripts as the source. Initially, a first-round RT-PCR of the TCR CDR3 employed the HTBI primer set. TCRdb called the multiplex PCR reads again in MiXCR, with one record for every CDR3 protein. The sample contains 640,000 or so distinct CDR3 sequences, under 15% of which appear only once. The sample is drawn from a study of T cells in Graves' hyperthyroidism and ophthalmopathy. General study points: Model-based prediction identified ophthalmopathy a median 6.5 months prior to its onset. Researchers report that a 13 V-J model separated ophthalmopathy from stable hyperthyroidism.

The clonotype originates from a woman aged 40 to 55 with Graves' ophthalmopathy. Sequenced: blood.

The CDR3 bases are TGCAGCGTTAAACAAGTGGCCAAAACCCACGCTTTCTTT. Its protein product is CSVKQVAKTHAFF. This chain uses TRBV29-1 with TRBJ1-1; D uncertain. Germline assignment: CDR1 SQVTM and CDR2 ANQGSEA. V lost 5 bases, J lost 11 bases, and 21 bases lay in between. The CDR3 runs to 13 residues.